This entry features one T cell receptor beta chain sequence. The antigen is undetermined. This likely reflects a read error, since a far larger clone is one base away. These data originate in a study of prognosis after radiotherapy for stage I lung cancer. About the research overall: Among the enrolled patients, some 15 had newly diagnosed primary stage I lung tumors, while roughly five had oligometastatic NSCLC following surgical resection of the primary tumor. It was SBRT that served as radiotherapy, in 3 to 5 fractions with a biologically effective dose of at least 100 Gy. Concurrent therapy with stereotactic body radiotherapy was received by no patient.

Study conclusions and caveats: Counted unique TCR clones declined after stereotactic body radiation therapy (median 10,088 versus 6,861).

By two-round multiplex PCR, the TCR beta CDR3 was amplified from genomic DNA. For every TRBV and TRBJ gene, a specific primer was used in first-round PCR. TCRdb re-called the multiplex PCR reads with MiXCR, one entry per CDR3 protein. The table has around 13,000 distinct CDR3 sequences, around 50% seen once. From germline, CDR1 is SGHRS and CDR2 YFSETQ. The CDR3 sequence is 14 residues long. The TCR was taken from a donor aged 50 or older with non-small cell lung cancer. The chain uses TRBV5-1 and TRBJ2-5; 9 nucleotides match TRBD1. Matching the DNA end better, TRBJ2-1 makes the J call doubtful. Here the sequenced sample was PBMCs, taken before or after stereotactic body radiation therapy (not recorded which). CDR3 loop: CANSLGQGSYEQFF. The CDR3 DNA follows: TGCGCCAACAGCTTGGGACAGGGTTCCTATGAGCAGTTCTTC.